The T cell receptor beta chain described here comes from a study of shared clonotypes between healthy human individuals. CDR1 is MNHNY, CDR2 SVGAGI, per germline (reference sequence). The CDR3 length is 15 residues. Trimming pared 2 bases from V and 5 bases from J, leaving 13 bases between. Using immunoSEQ multiplex PCR, the repertoire was profiled, and TCRdb retains in-frame clones only, with some absent. This sample has 1 million to 1.2 million clones, with roughly 77% found just once. The sequence was obtained from a man younger than 35 in good health. Some clones in this sample may be carry-over from other donors' samples. The chain carries TRBV6-6 and TRBJ2-1; D ambiguous. Sample: memory CD4+ T cells from PBMCs. Subset defined: CD45RA-negative fraction. The CDR3, as DNA: TGTGCCAGCAGTTACCCCCGGCAGCAGAACAATGAGCAGTTCTTC. Amino acid sequence: CASSYPRQQNNEQFF.